These 20 T cell receptor beta chains were all obtained from the same sample, sequenced in a study of T cell changes during pregnancy in multiple sclerosis. Profiled with immunoSEQ multiplex PCR; TCRdb holds only in-frame clones, not every one. The profile shows 40,000 to 60,000 clones, 94% of them singletons. Here the sequenced sample was CD4+ T cells from peripheral blood mononuclear cells, taken in the third trimester of pregnancy. The source of these receptors is a female donor with multiple sclerosis, enrolled in a pregnancy study.

CDR3 sequence: CASSRQGFSNQPQHF. The CDR3 bases are TGTGCCAGCTCCCGACAGGGGTTTAGCAATCAGCCCCAGCATTTT. V and J are TRBV18 and TRBJ1-5; 8 nucleotides line up with TRBD1. Germline V gene data show CDR1 as KGHSH and CDR2 as LQKENI. The CDR3 covers 15 residues. V gave up 6 bases and J gave up 0 bases; unmatched junction bases: 4.

The V and J genes are TRBV7-3 and TRBJ2-2, with 7 nucleotides matching TRBD2. This CDR3 has 13 residues. Germline-derived CDR1 and CDR2 are SGHTA and FQGTGA. V lost 5 bases to trimming and J lost 4 bases; unmatched junction nucleotides: 1. The CDR3 reads CASSRLATGELFF. DNA for the CDR3: TGTGCCAGCAGCCGACTAGCCACCGGGGAGCTGTTTTTT.

A remark on this clone: At one boundary the junction diverges from the germline segment, which might be a read error. The chain recombines TRBV25-1 with TRBJ2-7; TRBD1 agrees at 8 bases. Germline V CDR1 and CDR2: MGHDK, SYGVNS. The CDR3 runs 11 residues. As DNA, the CDR3 is TGTGCCAGCAGTGAATTGGGACAGGTGTTATTC. Residues: CASSELGQVLF.

The chain joins TRBV14 to TRBJ2-7; no firm D call. Germline V gene lookup returns CDR1 SGHDN and CDR2 FVKESK. The CDR3 covers 13 residues. V lost 4 bases and J lost 3, with 10 bases in between. This CDR3 is CASSRDSVYEQYF. The CDR3 DNA is TGTGCCAGCAGCCGTGACTCCGTCTACGAGCAGTACTTC.

The CDR3 reads CASSARFSYEQYF. In DNA, the CDR3 is TGTGCCAGCAGTGCTCGGTTCTCCTACGAGCAGTACTTC. V is TRBV2 and J is TRBJ2-7; no reliable D call. V was pared by 4 bases and J by 0 bases, with 7 bases between. The length of the CDR3 is 13 residues. Germline lookup yields CDR1 SNHLY and CDR2 FYNNEI.

The V and J genes are TRBV11-3 and TRBJ2-1; 8 bases fit TRBD2. Looked up from germline, CDR1 is SGHNT and CDR2 is YENEEA. This CDR3 has 17 residues. After removal of 3 bases from V and 9 bases from J, the junction contained 16 bases not matched to a gene. The CDR3 sequence is CASSFSLAGGSIGEQFF. Written as DNA, the CDR3 is TGTGCCAGCAGCTTTTCCCTCGCGGGAGGATCTATCGGTGAGCAGTTCTTC. Full variable domain (outside the CDR3, taken from reference TRBV11-3 and TRBJ2-1): EAGVVQSPRYKIIEKKQPVAFWCNPISGHNTLYWYLQNLGQGPELLIRYENEEAVDDSQLPKDRFSAERLKGVDSTLKIQPAELGDSAVYLCASSFSLAGGSIGEQFFGPGTRLTVL.

V gene TRBV9 combines with J gene TRBJ2-5; TRBD1 aligns across 8 bases. J lost 5 bases, V lost 0 bases, and 9 bases had no gene match. This CDR3 has 16 residues. The germline V gene encodes CDR1 SGDLS and CDR2 YYNGEE. The CDR3 loop reads CASSVGDRGGRETQYF. As DNA, the CDR3 is TGTGCCAGCAGCGTAGGAGACAGGGGCGGTCGGGAGACCCAGTACTTC.

The genes are TRBV29-1 and TRBJ2-7, with 7 bases lining up with TRBD1. CDR3 length: 12 amino acids. CDR1 is SQVTM and CDR2 is ANQGSEA in the germline V gene. The ends lost 3 bases at V and 3 bases at J; junction bases unmatched: 2. CDR3 sequence: CSVEAGGYEQYF. The CDR3 DNA reads TGCAGCGTTGAGGCAGGGGGCTACGAGCAGTACTTC.

The genes are TRBV5-1 and TRBJ2-5; D unclear. The V end lost 4 bases, the J end lost 3 bases, and 13 bases lay between the germline ends. From germline, CDR1 is SGHRS and CDR2 YFSETQ. CDR3 size: 14 residues. The CDR3 protein is CASSRWSPKETQYF. The CDR3 coding sequence is TGCGCCAGCAGCCGTTGGTCCCCTAAAGAGACCCAGTACTTC.

This clone was detected once. This sequence joins TRBV9 and TRBJ2-1; D ambiguous. The CDR3 sequence is 13 residues long. V gave up 4 bases and J gave up 5 bases, with 10 bases separating them. Per germline, CDR1 SGDLS and CDR2 YYNGEE. The CDR3 sequence: CASSTRLDNEQFF. The CDR3 nucleotides are TGTGCCAGCAGCACACGTCTTGACAATGAGCAGTTCTTC.

DNA for the CDR3: TGTGCCAGCAGCGACTGGGGACAGGGCGCCTACGAGCAGTACTTC. As protein: CASSDWGQGAYEQYF. The V gene is TRBV11-2, the J gene TRBJ2-7; TRBD1 aligns across 9 bases. CDR1 SGHAT and CDR2 FQNNGV come from the germline V gene. The CDR3 contains 15 residues. The trim removed 5 bases at V and 2 bases at J, leaving 7 bases unmatched.

The chain combines TRBV5-1 with TRBJ2-3; the D gene is possibly TRBD2 (5 bases). This CDR3 comprises 14 residues. CDR1 is SGHRS and CDR2 is YFSETQ in the germline V gene. Trimming removed 0 bases from V and 5 bases from J, with 10 bases in between. The CDR3 is CASSLGPAGDTQYF. The DNA for the CDR3 is TGCGCCAGCAGCTTGGGGCCTGCGGGAGATACGCAGTATTTT.

This chain uses TRBV7-9 with TRBJ1-2; TRBD1 is a possible D gene (6 bases). Deletions cut 7 bases from V and 4 bases from J, with 19 bases between. The CDR3 covers 15 residues. CDR1 and CDR2 from the germline V gene are SEHNR and FQNEAQ (reference sequence). CDR3 residues: CASIPGAARIYGYTF. The DNA of the CDR3 is TGTGCCAGCATCCCAGGGGCGGCACGGATCTATGGCTACACCTTC.

The chain joins TRBV6-1 to TRBJ2-5; possible D gene TRBD2, 5 bases. This CDR3 spans 13 amino acids. Germline values: CDR1 MNHNS, CDR2 SASEGT. V lost 8 bases, J lost 2 bases, and 12 bases lay in between. The CDR3: CASRRTMQETQYF. The CDR3 DNA follows: TGTGCCAGCCGGAGGACGATGCAAGAGACCCAGTACTTC.

The chain uses TRBV5-1 and TRBJ1-2; D possibly corresponds to TRBD1 (5 bases). Trimming stripped 0 bases from V and 2 bases from J, with 8 bases between. The CDR3 totals 14 residues. Germline V lookup: CDR1 SGHRS, CDR2 YFSETQ. CDR3 in amino acids: CASSLDRTNYGYTF. CDR3 sequence (DNA): TGCGCCAGCAGCTTGGACCGGACAAACTATGGCTACACCTTC.

This chain's CDR3 is CASSGTARNYNEQFF. DNA for the CDR3: TGCGCCAGCAGCGGGACAGCGAGGAACTACAATGAGCAGTTCTTC. The chain recombines TRBV4-3 with TRBJ2-1; TRBD1 matches at 7 bases. Germline V CDR1 and CDR2: LGHNA, YSLEER. The junction had 7 bases not matched to a gene; V was cut back by 5 bases and J by 3 bases. The CDR3 length is 15 residues.

The rearrangement links TRBV19 to TRBJ1-1; perhaps TRBD1 as D (5 bases). The CDR3 is made up of 16 amino acids. V lost 3 bases and J 1 base, leaving 15 bases between the germline ends. Germline values: CDR1 LNHDA, CDR2 SQIVND (reference sequence). CDR3 bases: TGTGCCAGTAGTATTAAAGGGCGGGGGGGGAACACTGAAGCTTTCTTT. This sequence encodes CASSIKGRGGNTEAFF.

CDR3 residues: CASSRGDEQFF. The CDR3 DNA sequence: TGTGCCAGCAGCCGGGGGGATGAGCAGTTCTTC. The gene calls are TRBV7-2 and TRBJ2-1; 7 nucleotides match TRBD2. This CDR3 is built from 11 residues. J was trimmed by 8 bases and V by 5 bases; bases with no gene match: 0. Germline CDR1 SGHTA, CDR2 FQGNSA.

The chain carries TRBV30 and TRBJ2-1, with D possibly being TRBD1 (6 bases). V was cut by 2 bases and J by 8 bases, with 13 bases left in between. Germline V gives CDR1 GTSNPN, CDR2 SVGIG (reference sequence). CDR3 length: 13 residues. The CDR3 bases are TGTGCCTGGAGTTCCGGGACAAAGCATGAGCAGTTCTTC. Amino acids: CAWSSGTKHEQFF.

The chain recombines TRBV9 with TRBJ2-1; 9 nucleotides match TRBD1. The germline CDR1 and CDR2 sequences are SGDLS and YYNGEE. Trimming at V came to 0 bases and at J to 8 bases, leaving 3 bases not matched to a gene. This CDR3 contains 14 residues. Written as DNA, the CDR3 is TGTGCCAGCAGCGTAGGGGACAGGGACCATGAGCAGTTCTTC. Amino acid sequence: CASSVGDRDHEQFF.